This is a list of T cell receptor beta chains from one sample in a study of shared clonotypes between healthy human individuals. TCRdb keeps only in-frame clones here, not all; method: immunoSEQ multiplex PCR. This repertoire shows roughly 2.5 million clones, around 94% found once; its top ten account for 0.13% to 0.15%. Sample: naive CD4+ T cells sorted from blood. The receptors stem from a man aged 18 to 29 in good health. Both conserved end residues are part of each CDR3. D genes are given only for firm matches. Clone size is shown for a subset of rows, as once, few, many or a class of expanded clone.

15	-	TRBV25-1	TRBJ1-4	-	TGTGCCAGCAGTGAATCGGGGGTTTTGGGTGAAAAACTGTTTTTT	CASSESGVLGEKLFF
11	-	TRBV18	TRBJ2-7	-	TGTGCCAGCTCTTCCTCCTACGAGCAGTACTTC	CASSSSYEQYF
15	TRBD1	TRBV5-4	TRBJ2-3	-	TGTGCCAGCAGCCCACAACAGGGGGGACTCCATACGCAGTATTTT	CASSPQQGGLHTQYF
15	-	TRBV11-2	TRBJ2-7	-	TGTGCCAGCAGCTTAGACGGGGGAGGCTCCTACGAGCAGTACTTC	CASSLDGGGSYEQYF
13	-	TRBV10-3	TRBJ1-1	-	TGTGCCATCAGCTCACAGGGTTTCGCTGAAGCTTTCTTT	CAISSQGFAEAFF
15	-	TRBV18	TRBJ1-2	-	TGTGCCAGCTCACCAACGAGGACGGAGGGCACTGGCTACACCTTC	CASSPTRTEGTGYTF
12	-	TRBV30	TRBJ1-1	-	TGTGCCTGGAAGAGAGAGAACACTGAAGCTTTCTTT	CAWKRENTEAFF
16	TRBD1	TRBV5-4	TRBJ2-1	-	TGTGCCAGCAGCACGGGACAGGTCAGCTCCTACAATGAGCAGTTCTTC	CASSTGQVSSYNEQFF
15	-	TRBV27	TRBJ2-7	-	TGTGCCAGCAGTTTAAGGCTAGCGAGCTCCTACGAGCAGTACTTC	CASSLRLASSYEQYF
15	-	TRBV14	TRBJ1-1	-	TGTGCCAGCAGCCAAGTTCCCCCCGGGAGCACTGAAGCTTTCTTT	CASSQVPPGSTEAFF
13	-	TRBV7-8	TRBJ1-2	-	TGTGCCAGCAGCCCCCGGGACTTCGAGGGCTACACCTTC	CASSPRDFEGYTF
14	-	TRBV13	TRBJ2-5	-	TGTGCCAGCAGCTTATTCCGGCGTCCAGAGACCCAGTACTTC	CASSLFRRPETQYF
16	TRBD2	TRBV7-9	TRBJ2-6	-	TGTGCCAGCCGGAGGGGACTATTCTCTGGGGCCAACGTCCTGACTTTC	CASRRGLFSGANVLTF
14	-	TRBV28	TRBJ2-7	-	TGTGCCAGCAGTTTATGGGGAGATCCCTACGAGCAGTACTTC	CASSLWGDPYEQYF
16	TRBD1	TRBV18	TRBJ2-3	-	TGTGCCAGCTCACCAAGGACAGGGGGGCCAGCAGATACGCAGTATTTT	CASSPRTGGPADTQYF
13	TRBD1	TRBV7-8	TRBJ2-7	-	TGTGCCAGCAGCTTAGCTGGACAGGATGGGCAGTACTTC	CASSLAGQDGQYF
14	-	TRBV4-1	TRBJ1-5	once	TGCGCCAGCAGCCAATATTTTAACAATCAGCCCCAGCATTTT	CASSQYFNNQPQHF
16	-	TRBV5-1	TRBJ2-7	-	TGCGCCAGCAGTCCGCTTGGTGACGGGAGCTCCTACGAGCAGTACTTC	CASSPLGDGSSYEQYF
14	TRBD1	TRBV19	TRBJ2-5	-	TGTGCCAGTAGTCCCGGACAGGGAACGGAGACCCAGTACTTC	CASSPGQGTETQYF
14	TRBD1	TRBV29-1	TRBJ2-2	-	TGCAGCGTAGGACAGGGAACAGACGGAATGGAGCTGTTTTTT	CSVGQGTDGMELFF
13	-	TRBV11-2	TRBJ1-2	-	TGTGCCAGCAGCTATAATGGGGGAGAGGGCTACACCTTC	CASSYNGGEGYTF
15	-	TRBV15	TRBJ1-4	-	TGTGCCACCAGCAGAGCTTGGGACCGAGGTGAAAAACTGTTTTTT	CATSRAWDRGEKLFF
16	-	TRBV2	TRBJ2-3	-	TGTGCCAGCAGTTACCCCACCGGGACTTCCACCCCACTAAAGTATTTT	CASSYPTGTSTPLKYF
12	-	TRBV30	TRBJ1-1	-	TGTGCCTGGTGTCTCGGGGGGAGTGAAGCTTTCTTT	CAWCLGGSEAFF
13	-	TRBV30	TRBJ2-5	-	TGTGCCGGGGCAGGTACATTCCAAGAGACCCAGTACTTC	CAGAGTFQETQYF
14	-	TRBV5-4	TRBJ1-3	-	TGTGCCAGCAGCTTGGCGGGGACCGGAAACACCATATATTTT	CASSLAGTGNTIYF
16	-	TRBV4-2	TRBJ1-6	-	TGTGCCAGCAGCCAAGATCGAGCAGGGGAGGGTTCACCCCTCCACTTT	CASSQDRAGEGSPLHF
17	-	TRBV19	TRBJ1-6	-	TGTGCCAGTAGTACGACACTGCCAAGCTCCTATAATTCACCCCTCCACTTT	CASSTTLPSSYNSPLHF
14	TRBD2	TRBV5-4	TRBJ2-1	-	TGTGCCAGCACTTCGGGACTAGCCGACAATGAGCAGTTCTTC	CASTSGLADNEQFF
15	TRBD1	TRBV2	TRBJ2-7	-	TGTGCCAGCAGTGAAGCCGGGACAGGGGGCTACGAGCAGTACTTC	CASSEAGTGGYEQYF